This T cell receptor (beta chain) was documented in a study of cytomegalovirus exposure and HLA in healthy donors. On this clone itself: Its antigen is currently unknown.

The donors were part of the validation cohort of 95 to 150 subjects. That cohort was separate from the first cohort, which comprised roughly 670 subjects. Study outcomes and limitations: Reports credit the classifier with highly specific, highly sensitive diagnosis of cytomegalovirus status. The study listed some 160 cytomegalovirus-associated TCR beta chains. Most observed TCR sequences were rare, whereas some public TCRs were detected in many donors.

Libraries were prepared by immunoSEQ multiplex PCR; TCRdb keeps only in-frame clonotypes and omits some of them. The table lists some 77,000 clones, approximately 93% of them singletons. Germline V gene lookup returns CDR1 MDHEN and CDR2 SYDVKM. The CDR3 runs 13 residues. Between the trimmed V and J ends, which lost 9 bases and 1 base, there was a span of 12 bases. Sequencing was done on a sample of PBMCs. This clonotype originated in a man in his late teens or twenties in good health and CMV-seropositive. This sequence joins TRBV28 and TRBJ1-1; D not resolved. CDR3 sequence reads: CASPNLRNTEAFF. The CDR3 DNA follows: TGTGCCAGTCCTAATTTGAGGAACACTGAAGCTTTCTTT.